These 32 T cell receptor beta chains were all obtained from the same sample, sequenced in a study of beta chain features in type 1 diabetes. General observations from the study: Moderate yet significant TCRB CDR3 shortening was seen in Type 1 diabetes patients in all four CD4+ subsets.

Every bit of the isolated RNA underwent reverse transcription, so sequencing read expressed TCRB transcripts. The table came from immunoSEQ multiplex PCR; TCRdb's copy has only in-frame clones and leaves some out. Of 150,000 or so clones listed, just over 8% are singletons. For these TCRs, the target antigens are not known. The sequenced sample was central memory CD4+ T cells from blood. Receptors originate from a woman under 30 with type 1 diabetes.

The CDR3 region has the DNA TGTGCCAGCAGCCTCGGACTAGCGGTTAATGAGCAGTTCTTC. Its protein product is CASSLGLAVNEQFF. The chain uses TRBV7-2 and TRBJ2-1, with 10 bases fitting TRBD2. This CDR3 is 14 amino acids long. Trimming cost V 5 bases and J 7 bases; bases outside gene matches: 5. Looked up from germline, CDR1 is SGHTA and CDR2 is FQGNSA.

The chain couples TRBV7-2 to TRBJ2-7; TRBD2 agrees at 14 bases. The CDR3 spans 19 residues. The germline V gene encodes CDR1 SGHTA and CDR2 FQGNSA. Losses at the gene ends were 2 bases for V and 0 bases for J; bases not matched to a gene: 9. The CDR3 sequence: CASSLPPGLAGGSSYEQYF. The CDR3 DNA is TGTGCCAGCAGCTTACCGCCAGGACTAGCGGGGGGAAGCTCCTACGAGCAGTACTTC.

This clone was counted between two and nine times. The gene calls are TRBV27 and TRBJ1-4; 9 nucleotides agree with TRBD1. The CDR3 runs 14 residues. Trimming took 5 bases from V and 7 from J; bases not matched to a gene: 5. Germline CDR1 and CDR2: MNHEY and SMNVEV (reference sequence). CDR3 in amino acids: CASSHRDRAEKLFF. CDR3 DNA: TGTGCCAGCAGTCACCGGGACAGGGCTGAAAAACTGTTTTTT.

This clone appeared a few times. The chain combines TRBV10-2 with TRBJ1-1, with D perhaps matching TRBD1 (6 bases). Per germline, CDR1 WSHSY and CDR2 SAAADI. There are 13 residues in the CDR3. Trimming left V 10 bases short and J 1 base short, with 13 bases between. The CDR3 bases are TGCGCCATCGTGACAGGCCCGAACACTGAAGCTTTCTTT. Residues: CAIVTGPNTEAFF.

This clone was counted a few times. The J gene is TRBJ2-1, the V gene TRBV19; D perhaps matches TRBD2 (5 bases). Per the germline V gene, CDR1 is LNHDA and CDR2 is SQIVND (reference sequence). The CDR3 covers 16 residues. V shed 5 bases and J shed 6 bases, with 20 bases lying between them. In DNA, the CDR3 is TGTGCCAGTAGTCTCGGGAAACCCGGGTCCCGCAATGAGCAGTTCTTC. It specifies CASSLGKPGSRNEQFF.

This clone has just a few counts. This sequence joins TRBV14 and TRBJ1-2; no definite D call. The CDR3 contains 14 residues. The V end was cut by 2 bases, the J end by 2 bases, with 9 bases between. Germline assignment: CDR1 SGHDN and CDR2 FVKESK. CDR3: CASSQTRLNYGYTF. The DNA of the CDR3 is TGTGCCAGCAGCCAAACACGCTTAAACTATGGCTACACCTTC. The variable domain in full, with the rest retrieved from reference TRBV14 and TRBJ1-2, is EAGVTQFPSHSVIEKGQTVTLRCDPISGHDNLYWYRRVMGKEIKFLLHFVKESKQDESGMPNNRFLAERTGGTYSTLKVQPAELEDSGVYFCASSQTRLNYGYTFGSGTRLTVV.

The chain is built from TRBV28 and TRBJ2-7; 9 bases are shared with TRBD2. The CDR3 totals 15 residues. With 2 bases clipped from V and 3 bases from J, the junction kept 5 bases outside the gene matches. Germline CDR1 and CDR2: MDHEN and SYDVKM. In nucleotides, the CDR3 is TGTGCCAGCAGTTTAGGCGGGAGGGCCTTCTACGAGCAGTACTTC. The encoded protein is CASSLGGRAFYEQYF.

The chain uses TRBV11-1 and TRBJ1-1; no reliable D call. Between the trimmed V and J ends, which lost 5 bases and 3 bases, there was a span of 19 bases. Germline CDR1 SGHAT, CDR2 FQDESV (reference sequence). The CDR3 has 16 amino acids. CDR3 bases: TGTGCCAGCAGCCCCCTGTTATGGGGAGTCGACACTGAAGCTTTCTTT. This sequence encodes CASSPLLWGVDTEAFF.

The sample holds a few counts of this clone. J is TRBJ2-2 and V is TRBV30, with D possibly TRBD2 on 7 matching bases. This CDR3 spans 15 amino acids. Germline V gene lookup returns CDR1 GTSNPN and CDR2 SVGIG (reference sequence). V was cut by 3 bases and J by 5 bases, with 16 bases left in between. The CDR3 sequence is CAWRGGGTMTGELFF. As DNA, the CDR3 is TGTGCCTGGAGAGGGGGGGGAACAATGACCGGGGAGCTGTTTTTT.

This clone turned up a few times. The chain recombines TRBV7-2 with TRBJ2-5, with D unclear. CDR3 size: 13 residues. Trimming shortened V by 5 bases and J by 4 bases, and 11 bases separated the two germline ends. The germline V gene encodes CDR1 SGHTA and CDR2 FQGNSA. The CDR3 spells CASSQTAVETQYF. CDR3 sequence (DNA): TGTGCCAGCAGCCAGACGGCGGTAGAGACCCAGTACTTC.

In this sample, this clone turned up a few times. The chain has TRBV5-1 and TRBJ1-2; 12 positions agree with TRBD1. The CDR3 sequence is 15 residues long. Looked up from germline, CDR1 is SGHRS and CDR2 is YFSETQ. The V and J ends lost 6 bases and 2 bases, in that order; junction bases with no gene match: 5. The CDR3 nucleotides are TGCGCCAGCACGTGGGGACAGGGGGCCAACTATGGCTACACCTTC. Translated, it gives CASTWGQGANYGYTF.

The CDR3 protein is CASIGLASYNEQFF. In DNA, the CDR3 is TGTGCCAGTATAGGACTAGCCTCTTACAATGAGCAGTTCTTC. This sequence joins TRBV28 and TRBJ2-1, with 8 nucleotides matching TRBD2. The CDR3 spans 14 residues. Germline V gene lookup returns CDR1 MDHEN and CDR2 SYDVKM. Trimming at V came to 9 bases and at J to 4 bases, leaving 8 bases not matched to a gene.

The chain uses TRBV29-1 and TRBJ2-2, with 8 bases fitting TRBD2. Losses at the gene ends were 7 bases for V and 4 bases for J; bases not matched to a gene: 5. The CDR3 covers 13 residues. CDR1 is SQVTM and CDR2 is ANQGSEA in the germline V gene. The CDR3 DNA reads TGCAGCGCTGGGACTAGAATCACCGGGGAGCTGTTTTTT. Translating gives CSAGTRITGELFF.

This clone appeared a few times. The rearrangement links TRBV7-3 to TRBJ1-5, with D tentatively TRBD1 (5 bases). V gave up 5 bases and J gave up 7 bases, with 12 bases separating them. This CDR3 is built from 13 residues. The germline V gene encodes CDR1 SGHTA and CDR2 FQGTGA. The CDR3 DNA is TGTGCCAGCAGCGTCCGGGGGGAACAGCCCCAGCATTTT. It translates to CASSVRGEQPQHF.

In its sample, this clone was seen a few times. The rearrangement uses TRBV25-1 and TRBJ1-2; 7 nucleotides agree with TRBD1. Germline loops: CDR1 MGHDK, CDR2 SYGVNS. Trimming cost V 5 bases and J 3 bases; bases outside gene matches: 9. The CDR3 consists of 15 residues. DNA for the CDR3: TGTGCCAGCAGTCCCTCCAGACAGGGTTACTATGGCTACACCTTC. This codes for CASSPSRQGYYGYTF.

A few counts support this clone. The chain carries TRBV5-4 and TRBJ1-2; D perhaps matches TRBD1 (5 bases). The germline V gene encodes CDR1 SGHNT and CDR2 YYREEE (reference sequence). The germline V and J ends were trimmed by 4 bases and 5 bases, with 9 bases remaining between them. The CDR3 is made up of 12 amino acids. CDR3 region: CASSTPGYGYTF. In DNA, the CDR3 is TGTGCCAGCAGCACGCCAGGGTATGGCTACACCTTC.

The table lists this clone with many counts. V and J are TRBV7-9 and TRBJ2-3; 11 bases map to TRBD2. Germline-derived CDR1 and CDR2 are SEHNR and FQNEAQ (reference sequence). This CDR3 is built from 16 residues. Trimming removed 4 bases from V and 0 bases from J; junction bases left unmatched: 3. The CDR3 DNA is TGTGCCAGCAGCTCTAGCGGGGGGTCTAGCACAGATACGCAGTATTTT. Protein product: CASSSSGGSSTDTQYF.

This clone has just a few counts. The rearrangement links TRBV6-6 to TRBJ2-7; D possibly corresponds to TRBD1 (8 bases). Germline values: CDR1 MNHNY, CDR2 SVGAGI (reference sequence). This CDR3 is 14 amino acids long. V was trimmed by 4 bases and J by 5 bases, leaving 15 bases between them. The CDR3 loop reads CASSSTGGGDEQYF. CDR3 nucleotides: TGTGCCAGCAGTTCAACAGGGGGGGGAGACGAGCAGTACTTC.

This clone has a handful of counts. A much larger clone differs from this one at a single base, so this may be a read error. The chain combines TRBV4-1 with TRBJ1-6; D is unclear. The V end was cut by 0 bases, the J end by 9 bases, with 6 bases between. This CDR3 contains 13 residues. The germline V gene encodes CDR1 MGHRA and CDR2 YSYEKL. CDR3 protein: CASSQDRSSPLHF. In DNA, the CDR3 is TGCGCCAGCAGCCAAGATCGGAGTTCACCCCTCCACTTT.

This clone appeared a single time. The genes are TRBV6-6 and TRBJ2-7; perhaps TRBD1 as D (6 bases). Germline CDR1 and CDR2: MNHNY and SVGAGI (reference sequence). The germline V and J ends were trimmed by 2 bases and 1 base, with 9 bases remaining between them. There are 14 residues in the CDR3. CDR3 nucleotides: TGTGCCAGCAGTTACGAGGGGGAGTCCTACGAGCAGTACTTC. This encodes CASSYEGESYEQYF.

This clone was seen more than once but under ten times. The chain joins TRBV4-3 to TRBJ2-2; TRBD1 agrees at 7 bases. Losses at the gene ends were 0 bases for V and 6 bases for J; bases not matched to a gene: 7. CDR3 length: 16 residues. Germline CDR1 is LGHNA and CDR2 is YSLEER. CDR3 protein: CASSQDPADRAGELFF. The CDR3 region has the DNA TGCGCCAGCAGCCAAGACCCCGCCGACAGGGCCGGGGAGCTGTTTTTT.

This clone has ten or more counts. The gene calls are TRBV19 and TRBJ1-2; D is possibly TRBD1 (5 bases). Germline CDR1 reads LNHDA; CDR2 reads SQIVND (reference sequence). The CDR3 extends over 13 amino acids. Trimming left V 6 bases short and J 5 bases short, with 13 bases between. CDR3 sequence (DNA): TGTGCCAGTAGCCCTATGGGGGGATATGGCTACACCTTC. The encoded protein is CASSPMGGYGYTF.

The genes are TRBV5-1 and TRBJ2-7; 9 bases agree with TRBD1. The CDR3 runs 14 residues. Per germline, CDR1 SGHRS and CDR2 YFSETQ. V was pared by 3 bases and J by 2 bases, with 3 bases of the junction left unmatched. CDR3 protein: CASSWGQGPYEQYF. The CDR3 DNA reads as TGCGCCAGCAGCTGGGGACAGGGCCCCTACGAGCAGTACTTC.

This clone was detected a few times. This chain uses TRBV19 with TRBJ2-7; D unresolved. CDR1 is LNHDA and CDR2 is SQIVND in the germline V gene (reference sequence). V was pared by 5 bases and J by 3 bases, with 11 bases between. CDR3 length equals 13 residues. The DNA of the CDR3 is TGTGCCAGTAGTCTGGGCAGGAACTACGAGCAGTACTTC. Its protein is CASSLGRNYEQYF. The full variable domain, with the rest looked up from reference TRBV19 and TRBJ2-7, is DGGITQSPKYLFRKEGQNVTLSCEQNLNHDAMYWYRQDPGQGLRLIYYSQIVNDFQKGDIAEGYSVSREKKESFPLTVTSAQKNPTAFYLCASSLGRNYEQYFGPGTRLTVT.

The rearrangement links TRBV5-4 to TRBJ2-1, with D possibly being TRBD1 (6 bases). V shed 3 bases and J shed 5 bases, with 15 bases lying between them. The CDR3 spans 15 residues. Germline V gene sequence: CDR1 SGHNT, CDR2 YYREEE (reference sequence). CDR3 sequence (DNA): TGTGCCAGCAGCTCCGGGACAAACGCTAACAATGAGCAGTTCTTC. Translated, it gives CASSSGTNANNEQFF.

This clone was counted a few times. This rearrangement joins TRBV6-5 to TRBJ2-3; TRBD2 might be the D (5 bases). The CDR3 totals 14 residues. V was cut by 6 bases and J by 1 base, with 11 bases left in between. The germline CDR1 and CDR2 sequences are MNHEY and SVGAGI. The CDR3 DNA sequence: TGTGCCAGCAGCCGAAAAGCGGGCACAGATACGCAGTATTTT. Translation: CASSRKAGTDTQYF.

The chain recombines TRBV28 with TRBJ2-3, with 7 bases fitting TRBD2. Losses at the gene ends were 11 bases for V and 5 bases for J; bases not matched to a gene: 4. Germline V gene data show CDR1 as MDHEN and CDR2 as SYDVKM. This CDR3 region has 11 residues. CDR3 nucleotides: TGTGCCGCGGGAGTGGTAGATACGCAGTATTTT. Amino acid sequence: CAAGVVDTQYF.

V and J are TRBV5-1 and TRBJ2-1; D gene uncertain. This CDR3 spans 13 amino acids. V was trimmed by 4 bases and J by 4 bases, leaving 9 bases between them. In germline, CDR1 is SGHRS, CDR2 YFSETQ. The CDR3 loop is CASSLQQYNEQFF. The CDR3 DNA reads as TGCGCCAGCAGCCTGCAACAATACAATGAGCAGTTCTTC.

The V gene is TRBV9, the J gene TRBJ1-1; D call uncertain. CDR1 and CDR2 (germline): SGDLS, YYNGEE. The CDR3 runs 13 residues. The V and J ends lost 5 bases and 4 bases respectively, with 12 bases between them. Here the CDR3 reads CASSSLAVTEAFF. CDR3 bases: TGTGCCAGCAGTTCATTAGCTGTCACTGAAGCTTTCTTT.

The V and J genes are TRBV6-6 and TRBJ1-5, with TRBD1 matching over 10 bases. Germline-derived CDR1 and CDR2 are MNHNY and SVGAGI (reference sequence). The CDR3 contains 14 residues. With 6 bases clipped from V and 9 bases from J, the junction kept 8 bases outside the gene matches. CDR3 sequence (DNA): TGTGCCAGCAGCACCGGGACAGGGGTGTCGCCCCAGCATTTT. Protein: CASSTGTGVSPQHF.

This clone has only a few counts. The V gene is TRBV18, the J gene TRBJ1-2, with D unresolved. The CDR3 runs 14 residues. The V gene's germline CDR1 is KGHSH and CDR2 LQKENI. Trimming took off 0 bases at V and 5 bases at J, with 10 bases between the two ends. The CDR3 DNA follows: TGTGCCAGCTCACCACCCAGTCAGTCATATGGCTACACCTTC. Its protein is CASSPPSQSYGYTF. Combining the CDR3 with reference TRBV18 and TRBJ1-2 gives the whole variable domain NAGVMQNPRHLVRRRGQEARLRCSPMKGHSHVYWYRQLPEEGLKFMVYLQKENIIDESGMPKERFSAEFPKEGPSILRIQQVVRGDSAAYFCASSPPSQSYGYTFGSGTRLTVV.

This clone appeared a few times. This chain links TRBV29-1 with TRBJ1-5, with D tentatively TRBD1 (5 bases). The CDR3 length is 14 residues. Germline values: CDR1 SQVTM, CDR2 ANQGSEA. Trimming shortened V by 5 bases and J by 1 base, and 12 bases separated the two germline ends. This chain's CDR3 is CSVLFGGSNQPQHF. The CDR3 nucleotides read TGCAGCGTTTTATTCGGGGGAAGCAATCAGCCCCAGCATTTT.